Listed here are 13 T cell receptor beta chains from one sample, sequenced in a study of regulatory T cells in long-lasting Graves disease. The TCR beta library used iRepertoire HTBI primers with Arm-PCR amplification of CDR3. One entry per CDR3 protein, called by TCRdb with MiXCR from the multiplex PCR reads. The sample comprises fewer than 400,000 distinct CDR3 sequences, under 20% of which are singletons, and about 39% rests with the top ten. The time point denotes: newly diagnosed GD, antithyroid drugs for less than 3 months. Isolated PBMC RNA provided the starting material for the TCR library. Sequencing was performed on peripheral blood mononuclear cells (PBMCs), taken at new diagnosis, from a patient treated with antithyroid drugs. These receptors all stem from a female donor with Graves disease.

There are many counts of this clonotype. The CDR3 DNA sequence: TGTGCCAGCGTGAATAGCGGGAGCTCCTACGAGCAGTACTTC. Translating it yields CASVNSGSSYEQYF. The chain links TRBV7-9 to TRBJ2-7; 9 bases line up with TRBD2. Trimming removed 8 bases from V and 0 bases from J; junction bases left unmatched: 5. From germline, CDR1 is SEHNR and CDR2 FQNEAQ (reference sequence). The CDR3 totals 14 residues.

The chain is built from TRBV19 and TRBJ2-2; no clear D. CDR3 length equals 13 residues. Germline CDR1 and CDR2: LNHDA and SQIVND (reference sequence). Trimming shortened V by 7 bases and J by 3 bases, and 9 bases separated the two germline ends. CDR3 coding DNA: TGTGCCAGTATGGTATCGGACACCGGGGAGCTGTTTTTT. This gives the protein CASMVSDTGELFF. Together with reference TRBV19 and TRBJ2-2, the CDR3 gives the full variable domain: DGGITQSPKYLFRKEGQNVTLSCEQNLNHDAMYWYRQDPGQGLRLIYYSQIVNDFQKGDIAEGYSVSREKKESFPLTVTSAQKNPTAFYLCASMVSDTGELFFGEGSRLTVL.

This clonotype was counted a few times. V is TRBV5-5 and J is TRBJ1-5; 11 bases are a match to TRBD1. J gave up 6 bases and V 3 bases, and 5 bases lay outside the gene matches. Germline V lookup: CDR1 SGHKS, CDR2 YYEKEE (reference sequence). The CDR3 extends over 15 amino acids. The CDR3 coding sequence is TGTGCCAGCAGCTCCTGGACAGGGGGCAGTCAGCCCCAGCATTTT. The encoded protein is CASSSWTGGSQPQHF.

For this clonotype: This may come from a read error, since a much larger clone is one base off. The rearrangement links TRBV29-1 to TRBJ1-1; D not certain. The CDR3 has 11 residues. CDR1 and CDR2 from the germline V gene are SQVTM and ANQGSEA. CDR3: CSATSNTEASF. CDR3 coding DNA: TGCAGCGCAACTTCTAACACTGAAGCTTCCTTT.

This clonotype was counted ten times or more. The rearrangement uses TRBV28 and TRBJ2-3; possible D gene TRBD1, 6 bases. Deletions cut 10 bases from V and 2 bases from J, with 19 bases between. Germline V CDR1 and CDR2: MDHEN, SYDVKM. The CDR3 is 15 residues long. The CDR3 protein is CAILPGGQITDTQYF. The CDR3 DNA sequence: TGTGCCATACTTCCCGGAGGACAGATCACAGATACGCAGTATTTT.

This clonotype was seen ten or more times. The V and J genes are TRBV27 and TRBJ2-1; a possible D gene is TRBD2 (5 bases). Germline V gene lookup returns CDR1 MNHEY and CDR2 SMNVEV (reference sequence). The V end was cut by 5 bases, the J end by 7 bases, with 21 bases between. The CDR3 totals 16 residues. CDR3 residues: CASSPYRGSEANEQFF. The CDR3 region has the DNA TGTGCCAGCAGTCCGTACCGAGGGTCAGAAGCTAATGAGCAGTTCTTC.

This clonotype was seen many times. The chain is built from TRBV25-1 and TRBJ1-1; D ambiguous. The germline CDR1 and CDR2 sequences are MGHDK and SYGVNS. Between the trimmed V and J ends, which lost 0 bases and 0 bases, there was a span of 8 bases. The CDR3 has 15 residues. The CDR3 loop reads CASSEYPGVNTEAFF. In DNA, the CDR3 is TGTGCCAGCAGTGAATATCCAGGCGTGAACACTGAAGCTTTCTTT.

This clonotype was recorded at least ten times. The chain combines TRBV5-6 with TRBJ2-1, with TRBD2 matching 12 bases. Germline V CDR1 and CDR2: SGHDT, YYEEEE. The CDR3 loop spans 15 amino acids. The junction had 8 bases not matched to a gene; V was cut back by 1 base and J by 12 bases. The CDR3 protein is CASSLRLAGGQAQFF. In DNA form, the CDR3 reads TGTGCCAGCAGCTTGAGGCTAGCGGGAGGGCAGGCGCAGTTCTTC.

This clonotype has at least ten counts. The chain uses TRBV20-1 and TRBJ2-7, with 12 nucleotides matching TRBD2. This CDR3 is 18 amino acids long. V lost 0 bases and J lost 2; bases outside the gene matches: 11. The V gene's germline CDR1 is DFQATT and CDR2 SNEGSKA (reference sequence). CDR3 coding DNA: TGCAGTGCTAGAGATGAGAGGACTAGCGGGACGATACCCTACGAGCAGTACTTC. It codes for CSARDERTSGTIPYEQYF.

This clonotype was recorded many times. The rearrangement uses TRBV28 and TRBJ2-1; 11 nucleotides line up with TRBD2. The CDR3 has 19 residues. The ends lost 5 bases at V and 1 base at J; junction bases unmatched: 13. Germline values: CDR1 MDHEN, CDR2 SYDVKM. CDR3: CASSDVPIAGGPSYNEQFF. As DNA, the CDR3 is TGTGCCAGCAGTGACGTACCCATAGCGGGAGGGCCGTCCTACAATGAGCAGTTCTTC. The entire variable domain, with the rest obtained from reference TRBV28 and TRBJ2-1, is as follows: DVKVTQSSRYLVKRTGEKVFLECVQDMDHENMFWYRQDPGLGLRLIYFSYDVKMKEKGDIPEGYSVSREKKERFSLILESASTNQTSMYLCASSDVPIAGGPSYNEQFFGPGTRLTVL.

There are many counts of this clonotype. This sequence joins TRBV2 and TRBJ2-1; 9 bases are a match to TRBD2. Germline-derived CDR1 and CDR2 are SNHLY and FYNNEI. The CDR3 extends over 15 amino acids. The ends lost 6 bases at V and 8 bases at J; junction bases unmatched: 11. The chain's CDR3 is CASRKTSGTMDEQFF. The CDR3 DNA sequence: TGTGCCAGCAGGAAGACTAGCGGCACGATGGATGAGCAGTTCTTC.

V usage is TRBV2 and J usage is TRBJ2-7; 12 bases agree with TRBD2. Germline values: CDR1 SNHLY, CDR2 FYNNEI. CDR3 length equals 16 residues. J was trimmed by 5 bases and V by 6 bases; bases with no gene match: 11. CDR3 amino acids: CASRPRTSGISHEQYF. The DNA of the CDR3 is TGTGCCAGCAGACCTCGGACTAGCGGGATTTCCCACGAGCAGTACTTC.

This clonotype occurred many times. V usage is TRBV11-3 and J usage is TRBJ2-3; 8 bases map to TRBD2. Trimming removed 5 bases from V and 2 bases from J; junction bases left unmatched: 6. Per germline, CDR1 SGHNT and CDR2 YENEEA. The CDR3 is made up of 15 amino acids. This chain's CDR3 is CASSPSGGVTDTQYF. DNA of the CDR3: TGTGCCAGCAGCCCTTCGGGGGGGGTCACAGATACGCAGTATTTT.